This entry lists 8 T cell receptor beta chains sequenced from one sample in a study of cytomegalovirus exposure and HLA in healthy donors. This PCR relied on a set of 60 Vbeta primers and 13 Jbeta primers. The repertoire was sequenced with immunoSEQ multiplex PCR; TCRdb's copy has only in-frame clones and lacks some. The table lists about 140,000 clones, about 82% of them singletons. Sequencing was performed on PBMCs. Receptor source: a man in his thirties or forties in good health.

A note on this clone: An end of the junction differs from the germline gene, which may be a read error. The J gene is TRBJ2-1, the V gene TRBV7-7; 8 nucleotides line up with TRBD1. Germline CDR1 reads SSHAT; CDR2 reads FNYEAQ (reference sequence). This CDR3 has 15 residues. The CDR3 DNA reads as TGTGCTAGCAGCCGGACAGGGAACTCCTACAATGAGCAGTTCTTC. It codes for CASSRTGNSYNEQFF. Based on the CDR3 plus reference TRBV7-7 and TRBJ2-1, the full variable domain is GAGVSQSPRYKVTKRGQDVTLRCDPISSHATLYWYQQALGQGPEFLTYFNYEAQPDKSGLPSDRFSAERPEGSISTLTIQRTEQRDSAMYRCASSRTGNSYNEQFFGPGTRLTVL.

This clone has only one observation. This chain uses TRBV7-2 with TRBJ2-1; 7 bases are shared with TRBD2. The CDR3 length is 15 residues. V shed 3 bases, J shed 8 bases, and the junction held 10 bases outside the gene matches. Germline CDR1 SGHTA, CDR2 FQGNSA. DNA for the CDR3: TGTGCCAGCAGCTTGGGCGGGAGTGTGTTATATGAGCAGTTCTTC. This codes for CASSLGGSVLYEQFF.

A single count supports this clone. The V gene is TRBV18, the J gene TRBJ2-1, with TRBD2 matching 14 bases. After removal of 3 bases from V and 6 bases from J, the junction contained 10 bases not matched to a gene. The CDR3 consists of 18 residues. Germline V lookup: CDR1 KGHSH, CDR2 LQKENI. This CDR3 is CASSPWTSGRTRGNEQFF. The CDR3 region has the DNA TGTGCCAGCTCACCCTGGACTAGCGGGAGGACAAGGGGCAATGAGCAGTTCTTC.

The gene calls are TRBV11-2 and TRBJ2-7; TRBD2 is a possible D gene (5 bases). Per the germline V gene, CDR1 is SGHAT and CDR2 is FQNNGV. This CDR3 contains 15 residues. The V end was cut by 1 base, the J end by 1 base, with 11 bases between. CDR3 nucleotides: TGTGCCAGCAGCTTAGCCTTGGGCGGGTCCTACGAGCAGTACTTC. It translates to CASSLALGGSYEQYF.

The rearrangement uses TRBV19 and TRBJ1-3; 7 bases map to TRBD1. The CDR3 length is 15 residues. The germline CDR1 and CDR2 sequences are LNHDA and SQIVND (reference sequence). V lost 7 bases, J lost 4 bases, and 10 bases stayed unmatched. This chain's CDR3 is CASTQGQFDGNTIYF. CDR3 sequence (DNA): TGTGCCAGTACACAGGGGCAGTTCGACGGAAACACCATATATTTT.

The rearrangement joins TRBV9 to TRBJ2-3, with TRBD2 matching over 11 bases. The CDR3 loop spans 15 amino acids. Losses at the gene ends were 0 bases for V and 6 bases for J; bases not matched to a gene: 3. Per the germline V gene, CDR1 is SGDLS and CDR2 is YYNGEE. The CDR3 loop reads CASSVVAGGPDTQYF. The CDR3 bases are TGTGCCAGCAGCGTAGTAGCGGGAGGGCCGGATACGCAGTATTTT.

The chain uses TRBV6-5 and TRBJ1-1; a possible D gene is TRBD1 (6 bases). CDR3 length: 11 amino acids. Trimming removed 5 bases from V and 7 bases from J, with 8 bases in between. In germline, CDR1 is MNHEY, CDR2 SVGAGI. CDR3 in DNA: TGTGCCAGCAGTGCCAGGGGTGAAGCTTTCTTT. Protein sequence: CASSARGEAFF.

This clone has a handful of counts. The CDR3 nucleotides read TGTGCCACCAGCAGATATAGCGGGACCGACACCGGGGAGCTGTTTTTT. Amino acids: CATSRYSGTDTGELFF. The gene calls are TRBV15 and TRBJ2-2, with 8 bases aligning to TRBD2. CDR3 length equals 16 residues. Unmatched junction bases numbered 5, after V lost 2 bases and J lost 3 bases. CDR1 LNHNV and CDR2 YYDKDF come from the germline V gene (reference sequence).